The text below deals with one T cell receptor (beta chain). CDR1 and CDR2 from the germline V gene are SGHRS and YFSETQ. Trimming took 3 bases from V and 0 from J, leaving 11 bases between them. This CDR3 is 15 amino acids long. Profiled with immunoSEQ multiplex PCR; TCRdb holds only in-frame clones, not every one. This repertoire shows about 55,000 clones, over 60% found once; its top ten account for approximately 6.8%. Blood was sampled at baseline, cycle 4 day 1, and cycle 7 day 1. The sample belongs to a study of OX40 agonist ivuxolimab in advanced cancers. Study-wide background: In this trial design, patients received ivuxolimab intravenously at 0.01 to 10 mg/kg every 2 weeks. Patients undergoing dose escalation presented with hepatocellular carcinoma, melanoma, renal cell or head and neck cancer.

The receptor comes from an adult with an advanced solid tumor such as melanoma, head and neck, liver or kidney cancer. Here the sequenced sample was CD4+ or CD8+ T cells sorted from blood, taken in a trial of the OX40 agonist ivuxolimab. V and J are TRBV5-1 and TRBJ2-3, with a possible D match to TRBD1 (5 bases). CDR3 bases: TGCGCCAGCAGCTCACAGGAGCCTAGCACAGATACGCAGTATTTT. It specifies CASSSQEPSTDTQYF. Filled out from reference TRBV5-1 and TRBJ2-3, the complete variable domain reads KAGVTQTPRYLIKTRGQQVTLSCSPISGHRSVSWYQQTPGQGLQFLFEYFSETQRNKGNFPGRFSGRQFSNSRSEMNVSTLELGDSALYLCASSSQEPSTDTQYFGPGTRLTVL.